This entry lists 28 T cell receptor beta chains sequenced from one sample in a study of cytomegalovirus exposure and HLA in healthy donors. PCR involved 60 Vbeta and 13 Jbeta primers. Profiling relied on immunoSEQ multiplex PCR, and the TCRdb table lists in-frame clones only, not all of them. The sample holds some 170,000 clones, around four fifths seen once. The sequenced sample consisted of PBMCs. These receptor sequences come from a man aged 45-65 years in good health and CMV-seropositive.

The chain employs TRBV10-3 and TRBJ2-5; tentative D call: TRBD2 (6 bases). Trimming took off 11 bases at V and 5 bases at J, with 18 bases between the two ends. The length of the CDR3 is 13 residues. From germline, CDR1 is ENHRY and CDR2 SYGVKD. The CDR3 DNA follows: TGTGCCGTTGGGACTCTCGAGAGCGAGACCCAGTACTTC. Its protein is CAVGTLESETQYF.

The CDR3 DNA follows: TGCGCCAGCAGCTTGGATGGGACAAGCAATCAGCCCCAGCATTTT. It specifies CASSLDGTSNQPQHF. The rearrangement links TRBV5-1 to TRBJ1-5; possible D gene TRBD1, 6 bases. Trimming left V 0 bases short and J 1 base short, with 8 bases between. The CDR3 extends over 15 amino acids. Germline loops: CDR1 SGHRS, CDR2 YFSETQ.

V usage is TRBV18 and J usage is TRBJ2-7; D may be TRBD2 (6 bases). This CDR3 has 13 amino acids. CDR1 is KGHSH, CDR2 LQKENI, per germline. Trimming shortened V by 5 bases and J by 0 bases, and 8 bases separated the two germline ends. CDR3 protein: CASSSTSSYEQYF. The CDR3 region has the DNA TGTGCCAGCTCATCGACTAGCTCCTACGAGCAGTACTTC.

The V gene is TRBV5-4, the J gene TRBJ2-1; tentatively, D is TRBD1 (5 bases). The ends were cut back, 4 bases at V and 2 bases at J, with 10 bases in the middle. The CDR3 totals 14 residues. Germline loops: CDR1 SGHNT, CDR2 YYREEE (reference sequence). The CDR3 bases are TGTGCCAGCAGCCGGAGACAGACCTACAATGAGCAGTTCTTC. Translated, it gives CASSRRQTYNEQFF.

The gene calls are TRBV19 and TRBJ1-5; TRBD1 is a possible D gene (6 bases). The germline V and J ends were trimmed by 3 bases and 5 bases, with 14 bases remaining between them. The CDR3 has 15 residues. Germline loops: CDR1 LNHDA, CDR2 SQIVND (reference sequence). This chain's CDR3 is CASSMGGRFDQPQHF. The CDR3 region has the DNA TGTGCCAGTAGTATGGGGGGGCGATTCGATCAGCCCCAGCATTTT.

The chain employs TRBV10-3 and TRBJ1-1; D is unclear. V dropped 4 bases and J dropped 1 base, with 7 bases sitting between them. Germline CDR1 reads ENHRY; CDR2 reads SYGVKD. The CDR3 runs 13 residues. CDR3 loop: CAISGAANTEAFF. In DNA form, the CDR3 reads TGTGCCATCAGTGGGGCAGCGAACACTGAAGCTTTCTTT.

A single count supports this clone. This chain connects TRBV28 to TRBJ1-5; 7 bases line up with TRBD1. V trimming: 7 bases; J trimming: 1 base; junction bases outside the gene matches: 4. The germline V gene encodes CDR1 MDHEN and CDR2 SYDVKM. This CDR3 region has 14 residues. The CDR3 is CASTTTGSNQPQHF. The CDR3 bases are TGTGCCAGCACTACGACAGGGAGCAATCAGCCCCAGCATTTT. Based on the CDR3 plus reference TRBV28 and TRBJ1-5, the full variable domain is DVKVTQSSRYLVKRTGEKVFLECVQDMDHENMFWYRQDPGLGLRLIYFSYDVKMKEKGDIPEGYSVSREKKERFSLILESASTNQTSMYLCASTTTGSNQPQHFGDGTRLSIL.

J is TRBJ2-7 and V is TRBV6-5; D is unresolved. The V gene lost 6 bases and the J gene lost 3 bases, with 12 bases spanning the gap. The CDR3 spans 13 residues. Germline V gene lookup returns CDR1 MNHEY and CDR2 SVGAGI. In nucleotides, the CDR3 is TGTGCCAGCAGGTTTCGGTTAAGCTACGAGCAGTACTTC. This translates into CASRFRLSYEQYF.

The rearrangement links TRBV14 to TRBJ2-2; D call uncertain. With 0 bases removed from V and 5 bases from J, the gap between germline ends came to 10 bases. This CDR3 spans 15 amino acids. Germline V CDR1 and CDR2: SGHDN, FVKESK. The CDR3 loop is CASSQDYGLTGELFF. The CDR3 bases are TGTGCCAGCAGCCAAGATTACGGGTTAACCGGGGAGCTGTTTTTT. Full variable domain (missing parts from reference TRBV14 and TRBJ2-2): EAGVTQFPSHSVIEKGQTVTLRCDPISGHDNLYWYRRVMGKEIKFLLHFVKESKQDESGMPNNRFLAERTGGTYSTLKVQPAELEDSGVYFCASSQDYGLTGELFFGEGSRLTVL.

This clone occurred a few times. The chain couples TRBV7-9 to TRBJ1-1; 8 positions match TRBD1. The length of the CDR3 is 16 residues. Germline assignment: CDR1 SEHNR and CDR2 FQNEAQ (reference sequence). Germline trimming cut 5 bases from V and 4 bases from J; bases unmatched to any gene: 12. The CDR3 loop reads CASSEIPGGEGTEAFF. The CDR3 DNA is TGTGCCAGCAGCGAGATTCCAGGGGGCGAAGGCACTGAAGCTTTCTTT.

This clone was seen a few times. The chain couples TRBV6-4 to TRBJ2-4, with 7 positions matching TRBD2. J lost 2 bases, V lost 2 bases, and 9 bases had no gene match. The CDR3 is 17 amino acids. In germline, CDR1 is MRHNA, CDR2 SNTAGT. The CDR3 DNA is TGTGCCAGCAGTGACCCGCGACTAGCTGGGACCAAAAACATTCAGTACTTC. Amino acids: CASSDPRLAGTKNIQYF.

The V and J genes are TRBV7-9 and TRBJ1-4, with a possible D match to TRBD1 (5 bases). Germline assignment: CDR1 SEHNR and CDR2 FQNEAQ (reference sequence). This CDR3 region has 15 residues. V was clipped by 6 bases and J by 0 bases, with 11 bases between them. The CDR3 loop is CASRLTGATNEKLFF. The CDR3 nucleotides read TGTGCCAGCAGACTAACGGGGGCAACTAATGAAAAACTGTTTTTT.

The CDR3 nucleotides read TGTGCCAGCAGCGTCACGGGGGGATACTCTGGAAACACCATATATTTT. Protein: CASSVTGGYSGNTIYF. The rearrangement uses TRBV9 and TRBJ1-3, with a tentative D call TRBD1 (5 bases). The length of the CDR3 is 16 residues. Germline V gives CDR1 SGDLS, CDR2 YYNGEE. V lost 2 bases to trimming and J lost 0 bases, with 12 bases between them. The variable domain in full, with the rest retrieved from reference TRBV9 and TRBJ1-3, is DSGVTQTPKHLITATGQRVTLRCSPRSGDLSVYWYQQSLDQGLQFLIQYYNGEERAKGNILERFSAQQFPDLHSELNLSSLELGDSALYFCASSVTGGYSGNTIYFGEGSWLTVV.

The chain combines TRBV28 with TRBJ1-3; possibly TRBD1 for D (5 bases). Germline V gives CDR1 MDHEN, CDR2 SYDVKM. The length of the CDR3 is 16 residues. The V and J ends lost 7 bases and 4 bases respectively, with 20 bases between them. CDR3 residues: CASTSGPGGEGNTIYF. The DNA for the CDR3 is TGTGCCAGCACCTCTGGGCCGGGGGGAGAAGGAAACACCATATATTTT.

The chain carries TRBV18 and TRBJ1-1; D is possibly TRBD1 (5 bases). Trimming removed 5 bases at V and 11 bases at J, with 21 bases between. Per the germline V gene, CDR1 is KGHSH and CDR2 is LQKENI. The CDR3 has 14 residues. CDR3 sequence (DNA): TGTGCCAGCTCAAACACGGACGCGGCGGGGCGGGCTTTCTTT. Its protein product is CASSNTDAAGRAFF. The variable domain in full, with the rest retrieved from reference TRBV18 and TRBJ1-1, is NAGVMQNPRHLVRRRGQEARLRCSPMKGHSHVYWYRQLPEEGLKFMVYLQKENIIDESGMPKERFSAEFPKEGPSILRIQQVVRGDSAAYFCASSNTDAAGRAFFGQGTRLTVV.

V is TRBV19 and J is TRBJ1-5; D remains ambiguous. The germline CDR1 and CDR2 sequences are LNHDA and SQIVND (reference sequence). V shed 5 bases and J shed 0 bases, with 11 bases lying between them. This CDR3 has 15 amino acids. CDR3 residues: CASSSTGYSNQPQHF. The CDR3 DNA follows: TGTGCCAGTAGTTCGACGGGTTATAGCAATCAGCCCCAGCATTTT.

This clone was seen only once. The chain recombines TRBV5-1 with TRBJ2-5; D is perhaps TRBD1 (6 bases). There are 15 residues in the CDR3. V dropped 4 bases and J dropped 5 bases, with 18 bases sitting between them. Germline lookup yields CDR1 SGHRS and CDR2 YFSETQ. CDR3 in amino acids: CASSPTPGGGETQYF. As DNA, the CDR3 is TGCGCCAGCAGCCCAACGCCTGGGGGCGGGGAGACCCAGTACTTC.

V gene TRBV7-2 combines with J gene TRBJ2-7; a weak D match, TRBD2 (6 bases). CDR1 SGHTA and CDR2 FQGNSA come from the germline V gene. This CDR3 spans 15 amino acids. Trimming pared 6 bases from V and 5 bases from J, leaving 20 bases between. For the CDR3, the DNA is TGTGCCAGCAGACCCAGAGGGACGGGAGCGGACGAGCAGTACTTC. Encoded protein: CASRPRGTGADEQYF.

This chain joins TRBV6-5 and TRBJ2-3; 9 nucleotides agree with TRBD2. V was clipped by 7 bases and J by 6 bases; unmatched bases: 11. CDR1 is MNHEY, CDR2 SVGAGI, per germline. This CDR3 comprises 15 residues. Here the CDR3 reads CASTPGLAQWDTQYF. In DNA form, the CDR3 reads TGTGCCAGCACACCGGGACTAGCACAATGGGATACGCAGTATTTT.

There are a few counts of this clone. The chain has TRBV18 and TRBJ2-7, with TRBD2 as a possible D gene (6 bases). V shed 0 bases and J shed 6 bases, with 18 bases lying between them. This CDR3 spans 16 amino acids. Germline V CDR1 and CDR2: KGHSH, LQKENI. The CDR3 here is CASSPPGGLSAREQYF. CDR3 nucleotide sequence: TGTGCCAGCTCACCACCGGGGGGACTGAGTGCCCGCGAGCAGTACTTC.

The rearrangement uses TRBV28 and TRBJ1-2, with D perhaps TRBD1 (5 bases). V lost 4 bases to trimming and J lost 8 bases, with 17 bases between them. CDR1 MDHEN and CDR2 SYDVKM come from the germline V gene. The CDR3 sequence is 14 residues long. DNA of the CDR3: TGTGCCAGCAGTTCGACCGGGACTCCAGGGGGCTACACCTTC. Translating it yields CASSSTGTPGGYTF.

This clone was recorded a few times. The same CDR3 arises from other DNA sequences in this sample as well. The chain uses TRBV25-1 and TRBJ1-3; 8 nucleotides match TRBD1. Germline V gene lookup returns CDR1 MGHDK and CDR2 SYGVNS. The V and J ends lost 4 bases and 4 bases, in that order; junction bases with no gene match: 3. This CDR3 has 14 residues. The CDR3 is CASSGTGRGNTIYF. The CDR3 DNA reads TGTGCCAGCAGTGGGACAGGGCGAGGAAACACCATATATTTT.

This clone has a handful of counts. This chain links TRBV2 with TRBJ1-1; no definite D call. The V end lost 3 bases, the J end lost 4 bases, and 15 bases lay between the germline ends. CDR3 length equals 15 residues. Germline lookup yields CDR1 SNHLY and CDR2 FYNNEI. CDR3 protein: CASSEFPVKTTEAFF. The CDR3, as DNA: TGTGCCAGCAGTGAGTTTCCAGTAAAAACCACTGAAGCTTTCTTT.

V and J are TRBV30 and TRBJ2-2; D gene ambiguous. From germline, CDR1 is GTSNPN and CDR2 SVGIG (reference sequence). The germline V and J ends were trimmed by 3 bases and 5 bases, with 10 bases remaining between them. The CDR3 totals 13 residues. In nucleotides, the CDR3 is TGTGCCTGGAGCCCTAGGCCGACCGGGGAGCTGTTTTTT. Translation gives CAWSPRPTGELFF.

The chain is built from TRBV29-1 and TRBJ2-2; weak D call: TRBD1 (6 bases). V was clipped by 7 bases and J by 0 bases, with 12 bases between them. This CDR3 comprises 14 residues. Germline assignment: CDR1 SQVTM and CDR2 ANQGSEA. CDR3 DNA sequence: TGCAGCGCAGGGACAACCGCGAACACCGGGGAGCTGTTTTTT. Its translation: CSAGTTANTGELFF.

The chain links TRBV11-1 to TRBJ2-1; D uncertain. The CDR3 consists of 13 residues. V gave up 0 bases and J gave up 4 bases, with 4 bases separating them. CDR1 and CDR2 from the germline V gene are SGHAT and FQDESV (reference sequence). The CDR3: CASSLAAYNEQFF. The CDR3 coding sequence is TGTGCCAGCAGCTTAGCAGCATACAATGAGCAGTTCTTC.

On this clone itself: Different DNA sequences within this sample yield the same CDR3. This chain links TRBV9 with TRBJ1-2, with D perhaps TRBD1 (6 bases). The CDR3 runs 14 residues. V shed 0 bases and J shed 4 bases, with 10 bases lying between them. From germline, CDR1 is SGDLS and CDR2 YYNGEE. The CDR3 region has the DNA TGTGCCAGCAGCGTAGGGGGGCAGAGCTATGGCTACACCTTC. This codes for CASSVGGQSYGYTF.

The CDR3 sequence is CASSLLGYEQYF. In DNA, the CDR3 is TGTGCCAGCAGTCTTCTCGGCTACGAGCAGTACTTC. The chain combines TRBV6-1 with TRBJ2-7; D gene unclear. Trimming shortened V by 5 bases and J by 3 bases, and 8 bases separated the two germline ends. This CDR3 is 12 amino acids long. Germline CDR1 MNHNS, CDR2 SASEGT.